A single sample is the source of the 4 T cell receptor beta chains below, sequenced in a study of vaccination and CD4 T cells after COVID-19 (dated by TCRdb to about 2022). The treatment or condition label, as the study defines it: roughly 10-day PBMC culture with coronavirus spike peptide pools or control peptides (ViraFEST assay). Library construction relied on PCR. These reads were obtained on an Illumina iSeq 100. TCR sequencing of DNA from cultured CD4+ T cells used the Oncomine TCR Beta short-read assay at the Johns Hopkins FTIC core. TCRdb trimmed the raw reads at Q25, called clones with MiXCR and kept productive beta chains. Rows are unified per CDR3 protein, each entry keeping the most common DNA and genes. This sample has around 20,000 distinct CDR3 sequences in its table, and about 27% of those were observed once. The ten largest clones add up to roughly a tenth of the sample. The antigens these receptors bind are not known.

Sequencing used cultured CD4+ T cells from blood. These TCRs come from a human donor with COVID-19.

This clonotype was picked up a small number of times. The rearrangement joins TRBV5-4 to TRBJ1-2, with 7 bases aligning to TRBD1. The CDR3 totals 15 residues. Germline loops: CDR1 SGHNT, CDR2 YYREEE (reference sequence). The V gene end was trimmed by 3 bases and the J gene end by 0 bases; junction bases not matched to a gene: 5. The CDR3 DNA reads TGTGCCAGCAGCTCACAGGGGACCACTAACTATGGCTACACCTTC. Its protein is CASSSQGTTNYGYTF. The full variable domain, in which reference TRBV5-4 and TRBJ1-2 provide the parts outside the CDR3, is ETGVTQSPTHLIKTRGQQVTLRCSSQSGHNTVSWYQQALGQGPQFIFQYYREEENGRGNFPPRFSGLQFPNYSSELNVNALELDDSALYLCASSSQGTTNYGYTFGSGTRLTVV.

This clonotype was seen a handful of times. This chain connects TRBV7-9 to TRBJ1-1; D unresolved. The CDR3 runs to 12 residues. The V and J ends lost 5 bases and 4 bases respectively, with 8 bases between them. CDR1 is SEHNR and CDR2 is FQNEAQ in the germline V gene (reference sequence). CDR3 nucleotide sequence: TGTGCCAGCAGCCGGGTGTCCACTGAAGCTTTCTTT. Residues: CASSRVSTEAFF.

This clonotype was seen only a few times. The chain combines TRBV5-4 with TRBJ1-1; no definite D call. The CDR3 loop spans 15 amino acids. Per germline, CDR1 SGHNT and CDR2 YYREEE (reference sequence). Trimming pared 4 bases from V and 10 bases from J, leaving 23 bases between. The CDR3 DNA sequence: TGTGCCAGCAGCGAGACGAAAACTGGAGCTCGTCTAGCTTTCTTT. As protein: CASSETKTGARLAFF.

The genes are TRBV27 and TRBJ2-5; D may match TRBD1 or TRBD2 (5 bases each). Germline V CDR1 and CDR2: MNHEY, SMNVEV (reference sequence). The CDR3 is 17 amino acids. Between the trimmed V and J ends, which lost 2 bases and 9 bases, there was a span of 25 bases. CDR3 nucleotides: TGTGCCAGCAGTTTAACCTCGGGTTCGGGACCCCTGGCGGCCCAGTACTTC. Amino acids: CASSLTSGSGPLAAQYF.